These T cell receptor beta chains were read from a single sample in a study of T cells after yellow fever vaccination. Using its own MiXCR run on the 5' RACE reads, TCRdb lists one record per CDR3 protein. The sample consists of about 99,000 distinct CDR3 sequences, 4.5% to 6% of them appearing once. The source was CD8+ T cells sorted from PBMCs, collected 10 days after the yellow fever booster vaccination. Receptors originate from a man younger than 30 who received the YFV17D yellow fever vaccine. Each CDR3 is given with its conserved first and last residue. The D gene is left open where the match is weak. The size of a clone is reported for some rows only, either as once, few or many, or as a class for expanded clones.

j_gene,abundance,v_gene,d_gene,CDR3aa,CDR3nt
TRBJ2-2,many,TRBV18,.,CASSPTGWNTGELFF,TGTGCCAGCTCACCAACAGGTTGGAACACCGGGGAGCTGTTTTTT
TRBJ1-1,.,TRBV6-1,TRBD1,CASSERTGPFTEAFF,TGTGCCAGCAGTGAACGGACAGGGCCTTTCACTGAAGCTTTCTTT
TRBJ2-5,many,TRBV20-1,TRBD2,CSANRLAGTQYF,TGCAGTGCTAATAGACTAGCGGGGACCCAGTACTTC
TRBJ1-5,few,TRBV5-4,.,CASSLDLSNQPQHF,TGTGCCAGCAGCTTGGATCTCAGCAATCAGCCCCAGCATTTT
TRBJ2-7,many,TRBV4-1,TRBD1,CASSQEFGDRGGEQYF,TGCGCCAGCAGCCAAGAGTTCGGAGACAGGGGTGGCGAGCAGTACTTC
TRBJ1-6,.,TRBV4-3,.,CASSPGTGPGSPLHF,TGCGCCAGCAGCCCCGGAACAGGGCCGGGGTCACCCCTCCACTTT
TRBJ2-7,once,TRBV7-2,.,CASSLPPGGADEQYF,TGTGCCAGCAGCTTACCGCCCGGCGGGGCAGACGAGCAGTACTTC
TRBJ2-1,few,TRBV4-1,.,CASSQAGVYEQFF,TGCGCCAGCAGCCAAGCCGGCGTTTATGAGCAGTTCTTC
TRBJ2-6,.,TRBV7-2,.,CASSLAPGQGSGANVLTF,TGTGCCAGCAGCTTAGCTCCAGGTCAGGGGTCCGGGGCCAACGTCCTGACTTTC
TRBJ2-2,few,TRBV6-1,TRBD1,CASSPDRVDTGELFF,TGTGCCAGCAGCCCTGACAGGGTTGACACCGGGGAGCTGTTTTTT